The 21 T cell receptor beta chains below all came from one sample that was sequenced in a study of blood T cell repertoires in COVID-19. Generated by immunoSEQ multiplex PCR, the TCRdb table keeps only in-frame clones and is missing some. The table lists about 210,000 clones, about 88% of them singletons. The sequenced material came from peripheral blood. The source is a woman aged 40 to 50 with acute or convalescent COVID-19.

This chain joins TRBV2 and TRBJ1-5; D ambiguous. V lost 8 bases and J lost 3, with 8 bases in between. CDR1 and CDR2 (germline): SNHLY, FYNNEI. The CDR3 sequence is 12 residues long. Here the CDR3 reads CASCAYNQPQHF. The CDR3, as DNA: TGTGCCAGCTGCGCGTACAATCAGCCCCAGCATTTT.

The V gene is TRBV5-8, the J gene TRBJ1-2, with TRBD1 identical over 7 bases. CDR1 SGHTS and CDR2 YDEGEE come from the germline V gene. The CDR3 sequence is 13 residues long. V lost 4 bases and J lost 8; bases outside the gene matches: 8. This CDR3 reads CASSPMGQRGYTF. The CDR3 DNA reads as TGTGCCAGCAGCCCAATGGGACAGCGGGGCTACACCTTC.

This rearrangement joins TRBV5-6 to TRBJ1-6; tentatively, D is TRBD1 (5 bases). V was clipped by 3 bases and J by 1 base, with 11 bases between them. CDR1 and CDR2 (germline): SGHDT, YYEEEE. This CDR3 spans 16 amino acids. CDR3 sequence: CASSSSGESYNSPLHF. The CDR3 nucleotides read TGTGCCAGCAGCTCCTCGGGGGAATCCTATAATTCACCCCTCCACTTT.

The chain has TRBV5-1 and TRBJ1-2, with 8 bases aligning to TRBD1. With 4 bases clipped from V and 3 bases from J, the junction kept 5 bases outside the gene matches. This CDR3 spans 14 amino acids. Germline V gives CDR1 SGHRS, CDR2 YFSETQ. CDR3: CASSTGQGHYGYTF. CDR3 DNA sequence: TGCGCCAGCAGCACCGGACAGGGCCACTATGGCTACACCTTC.

This clone was seen once. In nucleotides, the CDR3 is TGTGCCAGCAGCCAAGATCGGGGGAGTCGGGCTAACTATGGCTACACCTTC. Protein sequence: CASSQDRGSRANYGYTF. The gene calls are TRBV3-1 (or the pseudogene TRBV3-2) and TRBJ1-2, with a weak D call TRBD1 (5 bases). This CDR3 comprises 17 residues. Trimming left V 0 bases short and J 0 bases short, with 14 bases between. CDR1 LGHDT and CDR2 YNNKEL come from the germline V gene (reference sequence).

This clone showed up just a few times. The V and J genes are TRBV15 and TRBJ1-6; the match to TRBD1 covers 9 bases. V lost 2 bases, J lost 7 bases, and 9 bases stayed unmatched. Per germline, CDR1 LNHNV and CDR2 YYDKDF (reference sequence). The CDR3 has 17 amino acids. This CDR3 is CATSRRAQGAGNSPLHF. CDR3 nucleotide sequence: TGTGCCACCAGCAGAAGAGCACAGGGGGCCGGGAATTCACCCCTCCACTTT.

This rearrangement joins TRBV11-2 to TRBJ2-7; no firm D call. In germline, CDR1 is SGHAT, CDR2 FQNNGV. The ends were cut back, 1 base at V and 2 bases at J, with 3 bases in the middle. This CDR3 is 12 amino acids long. This CDR3 reads CASSLGAYEQYV. CDR3 in DNA: TGTGCCAGCAGCTTAGGAGCCTACGAGCAGTACGTC.

The chain employs TRBV27 and TRBJ1-1; 9 bases are a match to TRBD1. This CDR3 region has 17 residues. V shed 3 bases, J shed 5 bases, and the junction held 13 bases outside the gene matches. Germline-derived CDR1 and CDR2 are MNHEY and SMNVEV (reference sequence). The DNA of the CDR3 is TGTGCCAGCAGTTTTTTTGGGACAGGGTTGTTGAGGACTGAAGCTTTCTTT. Translation: CASSFFGTGLLRTEAFF.

The chain couples TRBV9 to TRBJ2-1; D is unresolved. This CDR3 spans 15 amino acids. CDR1 SGDLS and CDR2 YYNGEE come from the germline V gene. V lost 3 bases to trimming and J lost 8 bases, with 18 bases between them. In nucleotides, the CDR3 is TGTGCCAGCAGCGCCGCCGGTGGGCCGAATTATGAGCAGTTCTTC. This translates into CASSAAGGPNYEQFF.

The chain uses TRBV6-6 and TRBJ1-1; D unresolved. This CDR3 is 14 amino acids long. Trimming left V 0 bases short and J 1 base short, with 6 bases between. The V gene's germline CDR1 is MNHNY and CDR2 SVGAGI (reference sequence). This chain's CDR3 is CASSYSGENTEAFF. The CDR3 DNA reads as TGTGCCAGCAGTTACTCCGGGGAGAACACTGAAGCTTTCTTT.

This clone was seen a few times. The chain recombines TRBV9 with TRBJ2-2, with TRBD1 matching 8 bases. Germline V gene lookup returns CDR1 SGDLS and CDR2 YYNGEE. The CDR3 runs 16 residues. J was trimmed by 4 bases and V by 2 bases; bases with no gene match: 7. This chain's CDR3 is CASSVHRGTGTGELFF. For the CDR3, the DNA is TGTGCCAGCAGCGTCCACAGGGGGACGGGCACCGGGGAGCTGTTTTTT.

This clone has only a few counts. CDR3 nucleotides: TGTGCCAGCAGTTACTCCTCACGACAGACCTACGAGCAGTACGTC. Translated, it gives CASSYSSRQTYEQYV. The chain uses TRBV6-2 or TRBV6-3 and TRBJ2-7, with a weak D call TRBD1 (5 bases). In germline, CDR1 is MNHEY, CDR2 SVGEGT. Trimming pared 0 bases from V and 2 bases from J, leaving 11 bases between. The CDR3 runs 15 residues.

The CDR3 sequence: CASSLDFSNQPQHF. In DNA, the CDR3 is TGTGCCAGCAGCTTGGACTTTAGCAATCAGCCCCAGCATTTT. The chain joins TRBV27 to TRBJ1-5, with D unresolved. V gave up 6 bases and J gave up 0 bases, with 9 bases separating them. Germline CDR1 and CDR2: MNHEY and SMNVEV (reference sequence). This CDR3 region has 14 residues.

The J gene is TRBJ2-2, the V gene TRBV9; 7 bases fit TRBD1. The CDR3 consists of 15 residues. J was trimmed by 1 base and V by 1 base; bases with no gene match: 1. Germline lookup yields CDR1 SGDLS and CDR2 YYNGEE. The DNA of the CDR3 is TGTGCCAGCAGCGTACGGACAGGGAACACCGGGGAGCTGTTTTTT. The encoded protein is CASSVRTGNTGELFF.

This chain connects TRBV15 to TRBJ2-7; D is perhaps TRBD2 (5 bases). The V end lost 0 bases, the J end lost 3 bases, and 9 bases lay between the germline ends. The CDR3 runs to 14 residues. Germline values: CDR1 LNHNV, CDR2 YYDKDF (reference sequence). The CDR3 region is CATSRDPGFYEQYV. CDR3 coding DNA: TGTGCCACCAGCAGAGATCCGGGGTTCTACGAGCAGTACGTC.

This chain uses TRBV19 with TRBJ2-5; 14 bases line up with TRBD2. From germline, CDR1 is LNHDA and CDR2 SQIVND (reference sequence). The ends lost 8 bases at V and 5 bases at J; junction bases unmatched: 4. The CDR3 has 14 residues. The CDR3: CASRTSGGKETQYF. CDR3 DNA sequence: TGTGCCAGTCGGACTAGCGGGGGGAAGGAGACCCAGTACTTC.

This rearrangement joins TRBV4-2 to TRBJ1-5, with 10 bases lining up with TRBD1. Trimming at V came to 1 base and at J to 8 bases, leaving 5 bases not matched to a gene. The germline V gene has CDR1 LGHNA and CDR2 YNFKEQ. The CDR3 contains 15 residues. The DNA of the CDR3 is TGTGCCAGCAGCCAAGGAGGGACAGGGGTAGAGCCCCAGCATTTT. The encoded protein is CASSQGGTGVEPQHF.

In its sample, this clone was seen once. The genes are TRBV3-1 (or the pseudogene TRBV3-2) and TRBJ2-5, with D maybe TRBD2 (5 bases). This CDR3 region has 16 residues. Trimming took 7 bases from V and 5 from J, leaving 23 bases between them. CDR1 and CDR2 from the germline V gene are LGHDT and YNNKEL (reference sequence). CDR3 DNA sequence: TGTGCCAGCATCTACATCGCAGACACCGGGGTCGAGACCCAGTACTTC. Its translation is CASIYIADTGVETQYF.

The rearrangement joins TRBV7-3 to TRBJ2-2, with 13 bases identical to TRBD2. Germline CDR1 SGHTA, CDR2 FQGTGA. The CDR3 consists of 20 residues. Trimming removed 5 bases from V and 3 bases from J; junction bases left unmatched: 15. The CDR3: CASSLPRLLAGGPDTGELFF. CDR3 DNA sequence: TGTGCCAGCAGCCTTCCCCGACTACTAGCGGGGGGGCCTGACACCGGGGAGCTGTTTTTT.

The chain links TRBV5-8 to TRBJ1-5; 9 bases match TRBD1. The CDR3 is 15 amino acids. Germline-derived CDR1 and CDR2 are SGHTS and YDEGEE. V lost 0 bases and J lost 5; bases outside the gene matches: 3. CDR3: CASSLETGGYQPQHF. In DNA form, the CDR3 reads TGTGCCAGCAGCTTGGAGACAGGGGGTTATCAGCCCCAGCATTTT.

This clone appeared once. V gene TRBV24-1 combines with J gene TRBJ2-1; 9 nucleotides align to TRBD1. The V segment lost 7 bases and the J segment 1 base; nucleotides outside the gene matches: 1. CDR1 is KGHDR, CDR2 SFDVKD, per germline. The CDR3 length is 14 residues. This chain's CDR3 is CATRGTGSYNEQFF. The CDR3 DNA sequence: TGTGCCACCAGGGGGACAGGGTCCTACAATGAGCAGTTCTTC.